Reported below is one T cell receptor (beta chain). What it binds is unknown. Use of 60 Vbeta and 13 Jbeta primers characterized the PCR. TCRdb's table, derived via immunoSEQ multiplex PCR, lists solely in-frame clones and lacks some. This sample has over 150,000 clones, with roughly 70% found just once. The sample comes from a study of cytomegalovirus exposure and HLA in healthy donors. Study information: From 170 million or so T cells, an earlier analysis saw approximately 120 million unique TCR beta sequences. Overall study findings and caveats: Confirmation was obtained in vitro that a few CMV-associated chains are specific for CMV antigens.

The specimen sequenced was PBMCs. The receptor's source is a male donor in good health and CMV-seronegative.

CDR3 bases: TGTGCCAGCAGTACAGGGTCCCTGAGCGAGCAGTACTTC. Its protein is CASSTGSLSEQYF. V gene TRBV6-1 combines with J gene TRBJ2-7; possible D gene TRBD1, 6 bases. Germline assignment: CDR1 MNHNS and CDR2 SASEGT. This CDR3 is built from 13 residues. V dropped 5 bases and J dropped 6 bases, with 14 bases sitting between them.